The sequence of this T cell receptor (beta chain) was determined in a study of beta chain features in type 1 diabetes. General study findings and limits: Shortening that was moderate but significant affected the TCRB CDR3s of Type 1 diabetes patients in all four CD4+ subsets.

As regards this clone: Its antigen is undetermined.

Reverse transcription of all isolated RNA meant that expressed TCRB transcripts were sequenced. Profiled with immunoSEQ multiplex PCR; TCRdb holds only in-frame clones, not every one. The sample carries approximately 600,000 clones, approximately 13% recorded once. V trimming: 6 bases; J trimming: 2 bases; junction bases outside the gene matches: 10. Germline loops: CDR1 MNHEY, CDR2 SMNVEV (reference sequence). The CDR3 covers 15 residues. This sequence originates from a young man with type 1 diabetes. The specimen sequenced was naive CD4+ T cells from blood. The gene calls are TRBV27 and TRBJ2-7; the match to TRBD1 covers 7 bases. The CDR3 DNA follows: TGTGCCAGCAGCCCCGCCGGGACAGACCCCTACGAGCAGTACTTC. Translation: CASSPAGTDPYEQYF.